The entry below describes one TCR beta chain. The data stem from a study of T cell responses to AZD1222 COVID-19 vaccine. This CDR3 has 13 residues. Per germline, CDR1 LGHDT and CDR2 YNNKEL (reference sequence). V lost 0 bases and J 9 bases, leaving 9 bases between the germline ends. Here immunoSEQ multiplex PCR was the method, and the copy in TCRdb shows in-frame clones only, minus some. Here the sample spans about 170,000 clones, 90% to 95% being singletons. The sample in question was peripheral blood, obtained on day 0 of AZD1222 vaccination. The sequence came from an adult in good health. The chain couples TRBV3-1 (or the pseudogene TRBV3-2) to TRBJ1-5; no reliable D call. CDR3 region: CASSQDLLAPQHF. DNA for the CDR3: TGTGCCAGCAGCCAAGATCTCTTGGCGCCCCAGCATTTT.